This T cell receptor beta chain originates from a study of OX40 agonist ivuxolimab in advanced cancers. TCRdb's copy holds only in-frame clones and misses some; the assay was immunoSEQ multiplex PCR. The data show 40,000 to 45,000 clones, about 80% seen once. On this clone: Its target is not known.

Blood got drawn at baseline, again on cycle 4 day 1, and then on cycle 7 day 1. This CDR3 has 13 amino acids. Germline CDR1 is WNHNN and CDR2 is SYGVQD (reference sequence). Trimming cost V 10 bases and J 2 bases; bases outside gene matches: 3. General study findings and limits: A proportion of nonresponders additionally exhibited low normalized T-cell clonal expansion.

The gene calls are TRBV10-1 and TRBJ2-1; 9 bases line up with TRBD2. This receptor was identified in an adult with an advanced solid tumor such as melanoma, head and neck, liver or kidney cancer. This specimen consisted of CD4+ or CD8+ T cells sorted from blood, obtained in a trial of the OX40 agonist ivuxolimab. The CDR3 DNA sequence: TGCGCCACGGCTAGCGGGGCCTACAATGAGCAGTTCTTC. Residues: CATASGAYNEQFF.